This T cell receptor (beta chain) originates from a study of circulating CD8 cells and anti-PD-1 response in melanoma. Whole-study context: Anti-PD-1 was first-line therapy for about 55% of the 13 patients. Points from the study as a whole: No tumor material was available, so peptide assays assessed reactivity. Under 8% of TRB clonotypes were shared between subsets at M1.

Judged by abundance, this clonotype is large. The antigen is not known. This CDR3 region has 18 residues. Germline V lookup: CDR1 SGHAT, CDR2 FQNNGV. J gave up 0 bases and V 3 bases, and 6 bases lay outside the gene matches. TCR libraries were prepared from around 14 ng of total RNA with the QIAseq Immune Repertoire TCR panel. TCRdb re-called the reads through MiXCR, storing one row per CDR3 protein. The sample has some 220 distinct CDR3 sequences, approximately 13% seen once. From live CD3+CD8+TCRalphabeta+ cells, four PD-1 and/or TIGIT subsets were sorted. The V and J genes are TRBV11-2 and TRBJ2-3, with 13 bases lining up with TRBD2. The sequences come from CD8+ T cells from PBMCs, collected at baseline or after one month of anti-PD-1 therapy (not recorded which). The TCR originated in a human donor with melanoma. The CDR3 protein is CASSFPTSGGSSTDTQYF. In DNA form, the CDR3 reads TGTGCCAGCAGCTTCCCGACTAGCGGGGGGTCTAGCACAGATACGCAGTATTTT.